The clone carrying this T cell receptor (beta chain) was found once. Its antigen is currently unknown. The data originate from a study of OX40 agonist ivuxolimab in advanced cancers. Study results and caveats: Relative to CD4+, CD8+ T cells held more expanded clones on average.

Blood got drawn at baseline, again on cycle 4 day 1, and then on cycle 7 day 1. Clones were sequenced by immunoSEQ multiplex PCR, and TCRdb holds only the in-frame ones, with some missing. This table holds fewer than 80,000 clones, 80% to 90% found once. CDR1 MNHEY and CDR2 SMNVEV come from the germline V gene (reference sequence). The germline V and J ends were trimmed by 4 bases and 10 bases, with 13 bases remaining between them. This CDR3 comprises 12 residues. This specimen was CD4+ or CD8+ T cells sorted from blood, taken in a trial of the OX40 agonist ivuxolimab. V usage is TRBV27 and J usage is TRBJ1-1, with D perhaps matching TRBD1 (5 bases). This sequence originates from an adult with an advanced solid tumor such as melanoma, head and neck, liver or kidney cancer. CDR3 protein: CASSSGGAGAFF. For the CDR3, the DNA is TGTGCCAGCAGTTCTGGGGGTGCAGGAGCTTTCTTT.